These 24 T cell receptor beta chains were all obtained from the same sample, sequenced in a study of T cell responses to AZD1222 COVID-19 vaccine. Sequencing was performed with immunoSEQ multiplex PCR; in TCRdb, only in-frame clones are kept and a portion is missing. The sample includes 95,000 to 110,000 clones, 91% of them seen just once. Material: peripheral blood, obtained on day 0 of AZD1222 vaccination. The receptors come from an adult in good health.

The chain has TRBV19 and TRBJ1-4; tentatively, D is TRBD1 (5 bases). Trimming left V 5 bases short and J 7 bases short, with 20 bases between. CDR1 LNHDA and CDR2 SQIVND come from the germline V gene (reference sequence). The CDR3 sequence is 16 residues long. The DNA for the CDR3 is TGTGCCAGTAGTCCGTCCCCCGGAGGGGCGGTTGAAAAACTGTTTTTT. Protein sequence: CASSPSPGGAVEKLFF. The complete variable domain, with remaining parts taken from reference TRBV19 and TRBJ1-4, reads DGGITQSPKYLFRKEGQNVTLSCEQNLNHDAMYWYRQDPGQGLRLIYYSQIVNDFQKGDIAEGYSVSREKKESFPLTVTSAQKNPTAFYLCASSPSPGGAVEKLFFGSGTQLSVL.

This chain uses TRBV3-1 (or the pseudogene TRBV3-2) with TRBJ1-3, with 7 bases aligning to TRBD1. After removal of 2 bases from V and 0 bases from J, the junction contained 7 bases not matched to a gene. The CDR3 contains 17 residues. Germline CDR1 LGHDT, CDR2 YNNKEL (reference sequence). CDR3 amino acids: CASSQQTGTSSGNTIYF. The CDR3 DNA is TGTGCCAGCAGCCAACAGACAGGGACAAGCTCTGGAAACACCATATATTTT.

In DNA, the CDR3 is TGTGCCAGCAGCTTGAGGGACGGTATTAGCAATCAGCCCCAGCATTTT. Its translation is CASSLRDGISNQPQHF. This chain connects TRBV5-6 to TRBJ1-5, with a possible D match to TRBD1 (5 bases). This CDR3 region has 16 residues. Trimming took 1 base from V and 0 from J, leaving 11 bases between them. Germline V lookup: CDR1 SGHDT, CDR2 YYEEEE.

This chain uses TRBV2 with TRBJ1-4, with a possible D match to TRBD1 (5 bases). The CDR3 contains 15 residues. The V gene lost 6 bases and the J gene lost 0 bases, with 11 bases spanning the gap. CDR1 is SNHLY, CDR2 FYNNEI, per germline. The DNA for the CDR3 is TGTGCCAGCAGGGGGCAAGGGGCAACTAATGAAAAACTGTTTTTT. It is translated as CASRGQGATNEKLFF.

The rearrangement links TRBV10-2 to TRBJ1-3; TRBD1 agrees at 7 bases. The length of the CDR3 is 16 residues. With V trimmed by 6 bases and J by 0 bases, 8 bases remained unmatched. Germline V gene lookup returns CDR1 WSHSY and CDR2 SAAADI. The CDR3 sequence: CASSPRQGPSGNTIYF. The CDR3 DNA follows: TGCGCCAGCAGCCCGAGACAGGGCCCCTCTGGAAACACCATATATTTT.

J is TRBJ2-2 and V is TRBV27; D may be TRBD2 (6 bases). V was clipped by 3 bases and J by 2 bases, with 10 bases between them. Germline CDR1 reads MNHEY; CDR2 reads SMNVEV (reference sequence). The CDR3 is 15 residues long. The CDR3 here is CASSFAGGNTGELFF. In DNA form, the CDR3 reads TGTGCCAGCAGTTTTGCCGGGGGTAACACCGGGGAGCTGTTTTTT.

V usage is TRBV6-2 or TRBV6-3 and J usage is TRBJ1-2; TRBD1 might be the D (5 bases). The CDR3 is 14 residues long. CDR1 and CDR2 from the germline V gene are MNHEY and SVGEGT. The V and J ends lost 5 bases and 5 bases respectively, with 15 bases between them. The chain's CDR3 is CASSVGTEAYGYTF. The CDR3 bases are TGTGCCAGCAGTGTCGGGACCGAAGCTTATGGCTACACCTTC.

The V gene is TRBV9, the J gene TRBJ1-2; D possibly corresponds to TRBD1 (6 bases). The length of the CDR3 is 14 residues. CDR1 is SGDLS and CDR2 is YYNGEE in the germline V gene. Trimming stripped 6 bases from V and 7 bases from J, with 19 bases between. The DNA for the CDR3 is TGTGCCAGCACCCCGGGGGGGGGCGGTTTTGGCTACACCTTC. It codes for CASTPGGGGFGYTF. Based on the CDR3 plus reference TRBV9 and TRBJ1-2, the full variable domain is DSGVTQTPKHLITATGQRVTLRCSPRSGDLSVYWYQQSLDQGLQFLIQYYNGEERAKGNILERFSAQQFPDLHSELNLSSLELGDSALYFCASTPGGGGFGYTFGSGTRLTVV.

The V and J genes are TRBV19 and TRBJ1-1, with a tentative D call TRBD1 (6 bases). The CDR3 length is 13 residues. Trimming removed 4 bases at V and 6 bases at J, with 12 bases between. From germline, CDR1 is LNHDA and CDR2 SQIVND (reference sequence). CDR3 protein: CASSTTRGAEAFF. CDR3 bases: TGTGCCAGTAGTACAACCAGGGGTGCTGAAGCTTTCTTT.

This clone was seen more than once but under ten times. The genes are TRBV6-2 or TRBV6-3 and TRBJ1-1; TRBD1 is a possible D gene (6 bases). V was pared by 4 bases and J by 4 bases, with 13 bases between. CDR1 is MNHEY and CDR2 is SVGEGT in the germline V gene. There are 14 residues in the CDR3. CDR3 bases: TGTGCCAGCAGTTCCACAGGGATGGCCACTGAAGCTTTCTTT. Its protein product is CASSSTGMATEAFF.

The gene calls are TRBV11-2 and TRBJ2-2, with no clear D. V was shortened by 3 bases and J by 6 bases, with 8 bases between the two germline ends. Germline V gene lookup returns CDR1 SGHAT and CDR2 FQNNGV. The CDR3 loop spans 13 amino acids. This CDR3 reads CASSLTTPGELFF. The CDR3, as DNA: TGTGCCAGCAGCTTGACGACCCCCGGGGAGCTGTTTTTT.

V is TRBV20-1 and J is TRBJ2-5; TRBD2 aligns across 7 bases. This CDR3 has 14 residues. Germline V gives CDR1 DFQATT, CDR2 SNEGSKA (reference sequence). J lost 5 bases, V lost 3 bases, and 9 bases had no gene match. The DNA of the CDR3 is TGCAGTGCTAGTTTCGGGGGGTTTGAGGAGACCCAGTACTTC. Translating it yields CSASFGGFEETQYF.

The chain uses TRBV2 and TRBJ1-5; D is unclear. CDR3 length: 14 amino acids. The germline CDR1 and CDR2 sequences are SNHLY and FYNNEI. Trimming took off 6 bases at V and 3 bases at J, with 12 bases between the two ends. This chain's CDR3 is CASRHGRDNQPQHF. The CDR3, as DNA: TGTGCCAGCAGGCACGGACGAGACAATCAGCCCCAGCATTTT.

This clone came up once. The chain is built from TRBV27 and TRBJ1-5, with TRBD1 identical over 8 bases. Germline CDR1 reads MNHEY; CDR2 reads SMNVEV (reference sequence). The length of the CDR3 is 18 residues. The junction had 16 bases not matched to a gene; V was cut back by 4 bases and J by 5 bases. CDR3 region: CASSSIWAGQVSDQPQHF. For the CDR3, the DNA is TGTGCCAGCAGTTCGATCTGGGCGGGACAGGTTTCGGATCAGCCCCAGCATTTT.

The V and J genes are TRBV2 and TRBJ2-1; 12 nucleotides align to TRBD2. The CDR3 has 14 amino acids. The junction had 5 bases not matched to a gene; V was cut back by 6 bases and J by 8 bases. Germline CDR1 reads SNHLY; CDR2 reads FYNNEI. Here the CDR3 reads CASRTGLAGHEQFF. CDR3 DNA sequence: TGTGCCAGCAGGACAGGACTAGCGGGGCATGAGCAGTTCTTC.

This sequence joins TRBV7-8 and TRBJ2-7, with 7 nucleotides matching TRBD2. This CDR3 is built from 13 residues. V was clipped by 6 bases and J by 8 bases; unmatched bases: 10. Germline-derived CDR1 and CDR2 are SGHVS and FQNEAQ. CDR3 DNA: TGTGCCAGCAGTTCCCGAACTAGCGTCAAGCAGTACTTC. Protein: CASSSRTSVKQYF. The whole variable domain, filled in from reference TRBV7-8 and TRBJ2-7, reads GAGVSQSPRYKVAKRGQDVALRCDPISGHVSLFWYQQALGQGPEFLTYFQNEAQLDKSGLPSDRFFAERPEGSVSTLKIQRTQQEDSAVYLCASSSRTSVKQYFGPGTRLTVT.

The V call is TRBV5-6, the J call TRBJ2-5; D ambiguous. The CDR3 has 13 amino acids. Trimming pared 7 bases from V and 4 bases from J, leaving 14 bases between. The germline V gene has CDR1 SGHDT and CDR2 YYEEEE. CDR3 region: CASSSLHRETQYF. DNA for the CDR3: TGTGCCAGCTCTTCTCTACACCGAGAGACCCAGTACTTC. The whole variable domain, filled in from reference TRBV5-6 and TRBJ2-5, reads DAGVTQSPTHLIKTRGQQVTLRCSPKSGHDTVSWYQQALGQGPQFIFQYYEEEERQRGNFPDRFSGHQFPNYSSELNVNALLLGDSALYLCASSSLHRETQYFGPGTRLLVL.

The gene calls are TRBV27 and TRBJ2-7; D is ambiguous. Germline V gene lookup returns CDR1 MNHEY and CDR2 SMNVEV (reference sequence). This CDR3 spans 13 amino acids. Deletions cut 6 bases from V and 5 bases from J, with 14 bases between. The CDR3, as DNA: TGTGCCAGCAGCCTTAGAGAGGCGGACGAGCAGTACTTC. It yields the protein CASSLREADEQYF.

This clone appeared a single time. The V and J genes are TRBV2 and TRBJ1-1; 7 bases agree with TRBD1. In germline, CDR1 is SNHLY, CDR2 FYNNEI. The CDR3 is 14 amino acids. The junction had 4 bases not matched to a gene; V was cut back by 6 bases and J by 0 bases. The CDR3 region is CASSRGQMNTEAFF. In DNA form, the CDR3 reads TGTGCCAGCAGCCGGGGACAGATGAACACTGAAGCTTTCTTT.

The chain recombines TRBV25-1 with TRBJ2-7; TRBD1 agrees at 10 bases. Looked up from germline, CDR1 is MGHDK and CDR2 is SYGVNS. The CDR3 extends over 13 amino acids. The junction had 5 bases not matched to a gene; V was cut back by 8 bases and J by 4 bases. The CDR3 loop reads CASGGTGVYEQYF. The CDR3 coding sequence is TGTGCCAGCGGGGGGACAGGGGTGTACGAGCAGTACTTC.

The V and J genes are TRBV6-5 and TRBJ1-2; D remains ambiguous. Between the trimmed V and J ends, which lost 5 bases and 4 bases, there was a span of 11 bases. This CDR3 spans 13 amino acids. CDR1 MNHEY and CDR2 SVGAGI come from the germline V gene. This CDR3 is CASSPAEAYGYTF. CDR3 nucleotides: TGTGCCAGCAGTCCGGCGGAGGCCTATGGCTACACCTTC.

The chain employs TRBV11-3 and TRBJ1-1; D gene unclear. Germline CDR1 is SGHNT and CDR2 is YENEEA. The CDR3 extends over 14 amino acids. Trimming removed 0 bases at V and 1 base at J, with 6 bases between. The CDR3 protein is CASSLEGENTEAFF. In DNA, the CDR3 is TGTGCCAGCAGCTTAGAGGGAGAGAACACTGAAGCTTTCTTT.

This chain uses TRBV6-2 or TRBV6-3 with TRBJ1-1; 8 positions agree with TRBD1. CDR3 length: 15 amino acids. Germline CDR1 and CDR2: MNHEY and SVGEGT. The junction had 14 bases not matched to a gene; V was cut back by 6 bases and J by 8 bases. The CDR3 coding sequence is TGTGCCAGCAGCCCCGGGACAGGCCCCTTAGCAGAAGCTTTCTTT. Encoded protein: CASSPGTGPLAEAFF.

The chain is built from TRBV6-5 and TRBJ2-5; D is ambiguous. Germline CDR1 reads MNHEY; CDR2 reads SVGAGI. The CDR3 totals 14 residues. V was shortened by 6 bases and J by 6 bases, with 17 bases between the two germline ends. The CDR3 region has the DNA TGTGCCAGCAGCCCCTCTTCTGTAACTAAGACCCAGTACTTC. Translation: CASSPSSVTKTQYF.